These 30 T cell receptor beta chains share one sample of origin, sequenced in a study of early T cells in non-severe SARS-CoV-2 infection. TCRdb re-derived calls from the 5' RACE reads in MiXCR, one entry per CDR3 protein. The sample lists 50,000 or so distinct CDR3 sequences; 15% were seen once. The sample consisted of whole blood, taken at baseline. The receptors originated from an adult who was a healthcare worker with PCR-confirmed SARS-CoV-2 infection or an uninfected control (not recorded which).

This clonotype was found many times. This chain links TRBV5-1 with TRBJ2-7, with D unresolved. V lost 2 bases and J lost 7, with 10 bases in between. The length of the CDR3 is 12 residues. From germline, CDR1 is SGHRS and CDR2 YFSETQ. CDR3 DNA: TGCGCCAGCAGCTTACCAGGTGGAGAGCAGTACTTC. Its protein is CASSLPGGEQYF.

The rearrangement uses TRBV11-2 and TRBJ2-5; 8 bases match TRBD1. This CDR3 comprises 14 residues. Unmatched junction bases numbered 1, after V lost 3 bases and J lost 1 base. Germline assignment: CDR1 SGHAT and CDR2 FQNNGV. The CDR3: CASSFQGAQETQYF. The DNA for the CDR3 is TGTGCCAGCAGCTTCCAGGGGGCCCAAGAGACCCAGTACTTC.

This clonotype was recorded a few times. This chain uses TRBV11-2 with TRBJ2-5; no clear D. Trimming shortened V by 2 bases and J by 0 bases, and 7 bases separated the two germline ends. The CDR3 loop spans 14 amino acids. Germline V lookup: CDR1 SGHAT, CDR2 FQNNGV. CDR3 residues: CASSLLTDQETQYF. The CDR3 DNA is TGTGCCAGCAGCTTACTAACAGACCAAGAGACCCAGTACTTC.

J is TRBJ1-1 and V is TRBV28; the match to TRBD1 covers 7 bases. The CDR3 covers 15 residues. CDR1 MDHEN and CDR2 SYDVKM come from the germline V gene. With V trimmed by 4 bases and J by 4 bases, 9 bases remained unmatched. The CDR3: CASSSPGGGTTEAFF. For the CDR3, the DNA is TGTGCCAGCAGTTCCCCGGGAGGGGGCACCACTGAAGCTTTCTTT.

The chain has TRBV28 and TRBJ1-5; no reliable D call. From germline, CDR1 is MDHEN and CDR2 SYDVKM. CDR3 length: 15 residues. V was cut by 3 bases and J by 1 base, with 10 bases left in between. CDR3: CASSFPVWSNQPQHF. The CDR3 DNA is TGTGCCAGCAGTTTTCCGGTATGGAGCAATCAGCCCCAGCATTTT. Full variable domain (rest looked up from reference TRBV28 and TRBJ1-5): DVKVTQSSRYLVKRTGEKVFLECVQDMDHENMFWYRQDPGLGLRLIYFSYDVKMKEKGDIPEGYSVSREKKERFSLILESASTNQTSMYLCASSFPVWSNQPQHFGDGTRLSIL.

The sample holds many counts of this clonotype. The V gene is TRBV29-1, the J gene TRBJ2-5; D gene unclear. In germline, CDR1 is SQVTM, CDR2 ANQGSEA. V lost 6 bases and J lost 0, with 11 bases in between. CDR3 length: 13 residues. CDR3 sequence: CSVGSGNQETQYF. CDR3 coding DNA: TGCAGCGTGGGGTCAGGAAACCAAGAGACCCAGTACTTC.

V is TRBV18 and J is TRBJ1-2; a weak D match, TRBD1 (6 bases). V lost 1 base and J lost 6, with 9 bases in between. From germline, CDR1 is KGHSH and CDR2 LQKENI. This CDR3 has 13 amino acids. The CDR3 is CASSPQQGDGYTF. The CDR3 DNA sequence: TGTGCCAGCTCACCACAACAGGGTGATGGCTACACCTTC.

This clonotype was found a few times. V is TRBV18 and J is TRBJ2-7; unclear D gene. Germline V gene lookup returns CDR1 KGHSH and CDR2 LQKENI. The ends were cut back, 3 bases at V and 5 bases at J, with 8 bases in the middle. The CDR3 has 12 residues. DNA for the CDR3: TGTGCCAGCTCACCGTCCCGGGACGAGCAGTACTTC. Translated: CASSPSRDEQYF.

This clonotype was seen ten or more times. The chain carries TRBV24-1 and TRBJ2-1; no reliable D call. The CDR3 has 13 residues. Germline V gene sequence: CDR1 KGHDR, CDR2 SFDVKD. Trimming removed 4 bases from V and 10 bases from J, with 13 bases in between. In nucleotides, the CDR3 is TGTGCCACCAGTGACTCGGACCCTCCCGAGCAGTTCTTC. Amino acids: CATSDSDPPEQFF.

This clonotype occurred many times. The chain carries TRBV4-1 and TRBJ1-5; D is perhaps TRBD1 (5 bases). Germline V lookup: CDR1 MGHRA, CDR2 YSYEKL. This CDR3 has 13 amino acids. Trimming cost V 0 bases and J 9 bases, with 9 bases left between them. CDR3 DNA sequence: TGCGCCAGCAGCCAAGAGTTGGGGCCGCCCCAGCATTTT. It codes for CASSQELGPPQHF.

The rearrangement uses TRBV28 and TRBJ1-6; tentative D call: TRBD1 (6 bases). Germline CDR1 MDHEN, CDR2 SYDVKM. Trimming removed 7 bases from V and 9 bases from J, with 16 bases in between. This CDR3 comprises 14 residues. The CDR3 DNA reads TGTGCCAGCACCCCGGGCAGGGGTGCTTCACCCCTCCACTTT. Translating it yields CASTPGRGASPLHF.

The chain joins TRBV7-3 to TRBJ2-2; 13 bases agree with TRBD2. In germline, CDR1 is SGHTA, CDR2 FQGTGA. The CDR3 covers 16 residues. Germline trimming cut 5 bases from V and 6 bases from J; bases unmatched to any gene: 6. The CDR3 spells CASSPGLAGVPGELFF. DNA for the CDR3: TGTGCCAGCAGCCCCGGACTAGCGGGAGTCCCCGGGGAGCTGTTTTTT.

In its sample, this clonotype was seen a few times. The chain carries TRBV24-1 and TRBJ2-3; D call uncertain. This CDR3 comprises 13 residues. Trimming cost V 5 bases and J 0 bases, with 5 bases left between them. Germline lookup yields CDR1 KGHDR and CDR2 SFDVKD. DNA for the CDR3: TGTGCCACCAGTGTGGGCAGCACAGATACGCAGTATTTT. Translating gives CATSVGSTDTQYF.

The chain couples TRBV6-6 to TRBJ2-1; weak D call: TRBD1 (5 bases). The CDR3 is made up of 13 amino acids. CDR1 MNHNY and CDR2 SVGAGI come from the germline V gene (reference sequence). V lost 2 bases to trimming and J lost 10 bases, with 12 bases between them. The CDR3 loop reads CASSYVGQGEQFF. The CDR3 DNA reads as TGTGCCAGCAGTTACGTTGGGCAGGGCGAGCAGTTCTTC.

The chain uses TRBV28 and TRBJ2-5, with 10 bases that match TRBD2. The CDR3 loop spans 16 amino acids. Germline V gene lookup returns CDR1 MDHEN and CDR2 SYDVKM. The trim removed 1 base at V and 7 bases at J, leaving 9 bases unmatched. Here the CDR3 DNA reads TGTGCCAGCAGTTTATCTGCTAGCGGGGGAGGAGGGACCCAGTACTTC. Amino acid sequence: CASSLSASGGGGTQYF.

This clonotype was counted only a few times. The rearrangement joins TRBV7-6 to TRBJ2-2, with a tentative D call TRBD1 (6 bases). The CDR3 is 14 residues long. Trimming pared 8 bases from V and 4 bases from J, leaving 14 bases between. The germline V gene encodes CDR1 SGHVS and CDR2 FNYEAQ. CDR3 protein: CASSTGWATGELFF. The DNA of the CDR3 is TGTGCCAGCTCTACAGGGTGGGCCACCGGGGAGCTGTTTTTT. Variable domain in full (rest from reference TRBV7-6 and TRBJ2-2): GAGVSQSPRYKVTKRGQDVALRCDPISGHVSLYWYRQALGQGPEFLTYFNYEAQQDKSGLPNDRFSAERPEGSISTLTIQRTEQRDSAMYRCASSTGWATGELFFGEGSRLTVL.

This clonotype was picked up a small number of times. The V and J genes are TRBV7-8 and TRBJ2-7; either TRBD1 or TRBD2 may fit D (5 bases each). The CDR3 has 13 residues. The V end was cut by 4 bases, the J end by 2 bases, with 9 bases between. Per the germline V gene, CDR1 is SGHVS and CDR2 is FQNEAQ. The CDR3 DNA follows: TGTGCCAGCAGCTGGGACCATACCTACGAGCAGTACTTC. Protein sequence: CASSWDHTYEQYF.

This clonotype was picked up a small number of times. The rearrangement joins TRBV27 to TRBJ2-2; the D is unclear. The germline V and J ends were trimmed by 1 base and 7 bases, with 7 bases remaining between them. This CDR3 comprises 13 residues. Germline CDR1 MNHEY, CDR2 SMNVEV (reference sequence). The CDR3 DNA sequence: TGTGCCAGCAGTTTATTTGGTGACGGGGAGCTGTTTTTT. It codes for CASSLFGDGELFF.

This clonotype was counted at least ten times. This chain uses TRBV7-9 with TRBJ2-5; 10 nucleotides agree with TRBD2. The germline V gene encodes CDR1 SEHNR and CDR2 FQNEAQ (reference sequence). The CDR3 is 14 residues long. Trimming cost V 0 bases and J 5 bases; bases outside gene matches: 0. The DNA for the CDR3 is TGTGCCAGCAGCTTAGCAGCGGGAGGGGAGACCCAGTACTTC. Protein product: CASSLAAGGETQYF. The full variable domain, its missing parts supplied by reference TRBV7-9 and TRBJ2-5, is DTGVSQNPRHKITKRGQNVTFRCDPISEHNRLYWYRQTLGQGPEFLTYFQNEAQLEKSRLLSDRFSAERPKGSFSTLEIQRTEQGDSAMYLCASSLAAGGETQYFGPGTRLLVL.

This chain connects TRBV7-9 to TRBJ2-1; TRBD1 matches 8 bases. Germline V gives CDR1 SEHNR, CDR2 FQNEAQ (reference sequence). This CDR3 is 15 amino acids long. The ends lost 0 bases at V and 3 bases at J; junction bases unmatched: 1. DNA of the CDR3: TGTGCCAGCAGCTTAGCACAGGGGGACTACAATGAGCAGTTCTTC. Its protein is CASSLAQGDYNEQFF.

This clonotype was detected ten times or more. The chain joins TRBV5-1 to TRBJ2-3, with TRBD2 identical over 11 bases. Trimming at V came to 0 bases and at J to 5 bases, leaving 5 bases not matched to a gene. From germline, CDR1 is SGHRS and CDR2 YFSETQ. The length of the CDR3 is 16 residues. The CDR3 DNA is TGCGCCAGCAGCTTGGGCACTAGCGGGGGACAAGATACGCAGTATTTT. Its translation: CASSLGTSGGQDTQYF.

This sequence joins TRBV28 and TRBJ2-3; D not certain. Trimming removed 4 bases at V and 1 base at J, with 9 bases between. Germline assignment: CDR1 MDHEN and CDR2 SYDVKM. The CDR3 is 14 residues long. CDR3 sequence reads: CASSSAAGTDTQYF. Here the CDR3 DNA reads TGTGCCAGCAGTTCCGCGGCCGGCACAGATACGCAGTATTTT.

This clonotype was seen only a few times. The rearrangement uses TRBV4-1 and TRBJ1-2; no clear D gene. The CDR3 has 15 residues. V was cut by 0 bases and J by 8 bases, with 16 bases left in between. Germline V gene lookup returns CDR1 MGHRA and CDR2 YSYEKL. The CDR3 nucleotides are TGCGCCAGCAGCCAAGATCGATTGATGCGACGGGGCTACACCTTC. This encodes CASSQDRLMRRGYTF.

Here the CDR3 reads CASSPPGGGRSGEQYF. CDR3 bases: TGTGCCAGCTCACCACCGGGAGGGGGAAGGTCTGGCGAGCAGTACTTC. The gene calls are TRBV18 and TRBJ2-7, with D maybe TRBD2 (7 bases). Germline V gene sequence: CDR1 KGHSH, CDR2 LQKENI. This CDR3 contains 16 residues. V was shortened by 0 bases and J by 6 bases, with 18 bases between the two germline ends.

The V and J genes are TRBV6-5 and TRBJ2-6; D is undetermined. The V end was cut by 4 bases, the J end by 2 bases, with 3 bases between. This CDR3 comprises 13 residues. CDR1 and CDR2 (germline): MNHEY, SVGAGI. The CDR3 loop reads CASSFPGANVLTF. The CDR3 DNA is TGTGCCAGCAGTTTTCCTGGGGCCAACGTCCTGACTTTC.

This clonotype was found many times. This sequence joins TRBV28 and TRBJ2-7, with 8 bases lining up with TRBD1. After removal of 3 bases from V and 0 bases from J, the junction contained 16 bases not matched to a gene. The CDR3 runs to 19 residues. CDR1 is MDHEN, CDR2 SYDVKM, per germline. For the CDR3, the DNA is TGTGCCAGCAGTTTCCCTGCTTACGACAGGGGAGTAGCCTCCTACGAGCAGTACTTC. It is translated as CASSFPAYDRGVASYEQYF.

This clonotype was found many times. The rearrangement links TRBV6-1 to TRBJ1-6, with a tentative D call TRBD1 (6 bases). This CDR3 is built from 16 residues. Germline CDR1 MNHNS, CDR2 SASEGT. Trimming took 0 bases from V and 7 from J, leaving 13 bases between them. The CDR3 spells CASSEAETGRNSPLHF. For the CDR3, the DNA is TGTGCCAGCAGTGAAGCCGAAACAGGGAGGAATTCACCCCTCCACTTT.

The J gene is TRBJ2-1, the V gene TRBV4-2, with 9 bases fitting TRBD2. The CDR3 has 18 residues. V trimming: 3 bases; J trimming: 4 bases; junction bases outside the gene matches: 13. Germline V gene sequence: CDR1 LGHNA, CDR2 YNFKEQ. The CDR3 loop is CASSHNNPREGDYNEQFF. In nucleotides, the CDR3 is TGTGCCAGCAGCCACAATAACCCGCGGGAGGGAGATTACAATGAGCAGTTCTTC.

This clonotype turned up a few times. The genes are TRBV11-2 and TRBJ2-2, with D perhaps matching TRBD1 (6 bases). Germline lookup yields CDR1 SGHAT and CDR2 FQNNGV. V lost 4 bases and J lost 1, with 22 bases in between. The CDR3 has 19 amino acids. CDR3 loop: CASSSLTGAINLNTGELFF. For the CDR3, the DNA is TGTGCCAGCAGCTCGTTGACAGGCGCTATCAACTTGAACACCGGGGAGCTGTTTTTT.

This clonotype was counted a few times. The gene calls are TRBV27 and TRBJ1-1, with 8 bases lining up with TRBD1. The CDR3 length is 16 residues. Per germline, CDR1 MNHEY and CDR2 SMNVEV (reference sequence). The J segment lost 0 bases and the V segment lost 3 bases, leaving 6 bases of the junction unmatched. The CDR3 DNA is TGTGCCAGCAGTTTTCGGGCAGGGGGCCTGAACACTGAAGCTTTCTTT. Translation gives CASSFRAGGLNTEAFF.